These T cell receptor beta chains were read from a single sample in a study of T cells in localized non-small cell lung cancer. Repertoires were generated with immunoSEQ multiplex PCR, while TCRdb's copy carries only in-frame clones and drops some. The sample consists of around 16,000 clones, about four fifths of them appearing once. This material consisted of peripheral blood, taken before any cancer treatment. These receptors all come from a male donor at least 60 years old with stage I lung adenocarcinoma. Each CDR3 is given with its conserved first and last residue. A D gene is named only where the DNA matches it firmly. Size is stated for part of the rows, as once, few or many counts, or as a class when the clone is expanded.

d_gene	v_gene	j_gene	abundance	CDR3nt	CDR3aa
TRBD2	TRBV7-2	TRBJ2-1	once	TGTGCCAGCAGCTTAGATAGCGGGAGGAGTGGTGAGCAGTTCTTC	CASSLDSGRSGEQFF
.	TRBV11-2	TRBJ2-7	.	TGTGCCAGCAGCTTAGGTGACGAGCAGTACTTC	CASSLGDEQYF
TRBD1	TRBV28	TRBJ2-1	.	TGTGCCAGCAGGGACAGGGCTGGGTACAATGAGCAGTTCTTC	CASRDRAGYNEQFF
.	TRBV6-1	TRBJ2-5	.	TGTGCCAGCAGTGATACTAGCCAAGAGACCCAGTACTTC	CASSDTSQETQYF
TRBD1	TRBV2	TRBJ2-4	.	TGTGCCAGCACTATGGGACAGGGTGGCCAAAACATTCAGTACTTC	CASTMGQGGQNIQYF
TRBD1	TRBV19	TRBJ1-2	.	TGTGCCAGTAGTATAGCACAGGGGGGGACTTATGGCTACACCTTC	CASSIAQGGTYGYTF
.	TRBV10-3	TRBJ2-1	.	TGTGCCACTAGGCAGGTGGACAATGAGCAGTTCTTC	CATRQVDNEQFF
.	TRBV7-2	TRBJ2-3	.	TGTGCCATCCCCTGGGGAGATACGCAGTATTTT	CAIPWGDTQYF
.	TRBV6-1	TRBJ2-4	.	TGTGCCACGGGGACCCTAGGGAACATTCAGTACTTC	CATGTLGNIQYF
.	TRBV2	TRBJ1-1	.	TGTGCCAGCAGGAGGACAGAGAACACTGAAGCTTTCTTT	CASRRTENTEAFF
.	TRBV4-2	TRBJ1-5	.	TGTGCCAGCAGCCAAGATATGATAAGTTTGGGTTACAGTCAAGATCAGCCCCAGCATTTT	CASSQDMISLGYSQDQPQHF
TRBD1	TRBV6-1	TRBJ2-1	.	TGTGCCAGCAGTGCAATCCCCGGGACAGGGGGCAGGAATGAGCAGTTCTTC	CASSAIPGTGGRNEQFF
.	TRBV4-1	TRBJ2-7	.	TGCGCCAGCAGCCCCGTACAGGGAGCCTCCTACGAGCAGTACTTC	CASSPVQGASYEQYF
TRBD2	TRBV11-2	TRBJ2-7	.	TGTGCCAGCAGCAATGACGGGGGGACCAACGAGCAGTACTTC	CASSNDGGTNEQYF
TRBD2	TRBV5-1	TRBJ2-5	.	TGCGCCAGCAGCCCCTTAGCGGGGACAAAAGAGACCCAGTACTTC	CASSPLAGTKETQYF
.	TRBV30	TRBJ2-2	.	TGTGCCTGGAGTCGGCCGGGGGCTCGCGTCACCGGGGAGCTGTTTTTT	CAWSRPGARVTGELFF
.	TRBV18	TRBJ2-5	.	TGTGCCAGCTCACCGAGACAGGCAGAGACCCAGTACTTC	CASSPRQAETQYF
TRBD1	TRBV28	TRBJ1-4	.	TGTGCCAGCAGTTTGTCTGGGACAGGGGGAACTAAACTGTTTTTT	CASSLSGTGGTKLFF
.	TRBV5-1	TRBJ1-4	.	TGCGCCAGCAGTTCCGAGGCGCGGGGGGAAAAACTGTTTTTT	CASSSEARGEKLFF
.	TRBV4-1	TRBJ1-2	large	TGCGCCAGCAGCCAAGATCCGGCGGCCGGGAGCTACACCTTC	CASSQDPAAGSYTF
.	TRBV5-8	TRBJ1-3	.	TGTGCCAGCAGCAGGGAGGCAGAACGTTACACCATATATTTT	CASSREAERYTIYF
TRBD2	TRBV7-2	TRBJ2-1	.	TGTGCCAGCAGCTTCTCAGCTAGCGGCTCCTACAATGAGCAGTTCTTC	CASSFSASGSYNEQFF
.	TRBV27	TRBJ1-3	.	TGTGCCAGCAGTTTTTCGGGGTCTGGAAACACCATATATTTT	CASSFSGSGNTIYF
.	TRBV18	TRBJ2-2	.	TGTGCCAGCGGCCTCGAACGGGACACCGGGGAGCTGTTTTTT	CASGLERDTGELFF
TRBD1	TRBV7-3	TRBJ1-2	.	TGTGCCAGCAGCTTCGGACAGGCACCACCCAGCGGCTACACCTTC	CASSFGQAPPSGYTF
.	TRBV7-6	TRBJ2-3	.	TGTGCCAGCAGCTTAGAGGCTACCCCCACAGATACGCAGTATTTT	CASSLEATPTDTQYF
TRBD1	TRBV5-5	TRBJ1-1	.	TGTGCCAGCGGCAATCCACGTACAGGGGCCCATAGCGCTTTCTTT	CASGNPRTGAHSAFF
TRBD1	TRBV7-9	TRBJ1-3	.	TGTGCCAGCAGCCAAGACAGGGTTGGAAACACCATATATTTT	CASSQDRVGNTIYF
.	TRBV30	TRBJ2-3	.	TGTGCCTGGAGTGCGACTAGCACAGATACGCAGTATTTT	CAWSATSTDTQYF
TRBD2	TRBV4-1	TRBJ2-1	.	TGCGCCAGCAGCCAACCTAGCGGGGGGGCCGACAATGAGCAGTTCTTC	CASSQPSGGADNEQFF
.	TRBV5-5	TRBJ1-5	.	TGTGCCCGCATGGAGAGGGATTCGGGCAATCAGCCCCAGCATTTT	CARMERDSGNQPQHF
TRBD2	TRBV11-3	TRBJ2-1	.	TGTGCCAGCAGCTTAGGCCGGGGACTAGCGGGAGGAAGTCGGTACAATGAGCAGTTCTTC	CASSLGRGLAGGSRYNEQFF
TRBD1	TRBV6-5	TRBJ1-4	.	TGTGCCAGCAGTTACTCTTCAGGGGGGAAACTGTTTTTT	CASSYSSGGKLFF
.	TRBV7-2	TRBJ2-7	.	TGTGCCAGCAGCTTGGTTGGGCCGGGCGCCTACGAGCAGTACTTC	CASSLVGPGAYEQYF
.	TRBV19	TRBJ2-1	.	TGTGCCAGTAGTACTCGGGACTTATCAACTTACAATGAGCAGTTCTTC	CASSTRDLSTYNEQFF
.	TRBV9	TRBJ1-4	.	TGTGCCAGCAGCTTGGTCGGACAGTTTGAGAATGAAAAACTGTTTTTT	CASSLVGQFENEKLFF
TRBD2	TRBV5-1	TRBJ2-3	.	TGCGCCAGCAGCTTGTCGATAGCGGGAGTACCAGATACGCAGTATTTT	CASSLSIAGVPDTQYF
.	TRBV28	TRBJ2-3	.	TGTGCCAGCAGTTATCGGGACTCCAACACAGATACGCAGTATTTT	CASSYRDSNTDTQYF
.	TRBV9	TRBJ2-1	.	TGTGCCAGCAGCGAGGGACCCTACGGTGAGCAGTTCTTC	CASSEGPYGEQFF
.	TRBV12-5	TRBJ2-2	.	TGTGCTAGTGGTCCAGGGACGGTCACGGGGGAGCTGTTTTTT	CASGPGTVTGELFF
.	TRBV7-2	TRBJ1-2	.	TGTGCCAGCAGTCCGGGGTCAGGGGACTATGGCTACACCTTC	CASSPGSGDYGYTF
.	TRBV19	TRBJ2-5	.	TGTGCCAGTAGTGCTCAAACGCAAGAGACCCAGTACTTC	CASSAQTQETQYF
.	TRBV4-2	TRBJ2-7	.	TGTGCCAGCAGCCAATGGGACAACTCCTACGAGCAGTACTTC	CASSQWDNSYEQYF
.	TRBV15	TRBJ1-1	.	TGTGCCACCAGCAGAGAGAGATACACTGAAGCTTTCTTT	CATSRERYTEAFF
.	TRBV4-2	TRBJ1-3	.	TGTGCCAGCAGCCAAGACGGGCGGCTAAGTGGGTCGCGTAATCCTGGAAACACCATATATTTT	CASSQDGRLSGSRNPGNTIYF
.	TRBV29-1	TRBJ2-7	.	TGCAGCGTTGTAGGGGAGTGGGGGGGGCGAACTTCCTACGAGCAGTACTTC	CSVVGEWGGRTSYEQYF
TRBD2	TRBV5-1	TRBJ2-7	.	TGCGCCAGCAGCCCGGATCTAGCGGGAGACGGTCGGCAGTACTTC	CASSPDLAGDGRQYF
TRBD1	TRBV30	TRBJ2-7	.	TGTGCCTGGAGGACCAGGGGGCTACTCGAGCAGTACTTC	CAWRTRGLLEQYF
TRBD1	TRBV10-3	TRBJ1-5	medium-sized	TGTGCCATCGGGACAGGGGATAGCAATCAGCCCCAGCATTTT	CAIGTGDSNQPQHF
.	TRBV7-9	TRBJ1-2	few	TGTGCCAGCAGCTTAGCGTTACGAACAGAGACTAACTATGGCTACACCTTC	CASSLALRTETNYGYTF
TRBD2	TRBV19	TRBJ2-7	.	TGTGCCAGCTCCGGGACTAGCGAAACCTACGAGCAGTACTTC	CASSGTSETYEQYF
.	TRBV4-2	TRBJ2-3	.	TGTGCCAGCAGCCAATATTCAGAGAGCACAGATACGCAGTATTTT	CASSQYSESTDTQYF
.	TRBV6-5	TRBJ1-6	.	TGTGCCAGCAGTTACTCAGGGTCCACTAATTCACCCCTCCACTTT	CASSYSGSTNSPLHF
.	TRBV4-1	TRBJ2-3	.	TGCGCCAGCGCCCCGTCGAGAGGGACAGATACGCAGTATTTT	CASAPSRGTDTQYF
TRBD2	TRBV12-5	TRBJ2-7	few	TGTGCTAGTGGTTTGAAACTTCTAGCGGGGGACTACTACGAGCAGTACTTC	CASGLKLLAGDYYEQYF
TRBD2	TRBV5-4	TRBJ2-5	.	TGTGCCAGCAGCTTGGCCGGGGGGGAGCAGTACTTC	CASSLAGGEQYF
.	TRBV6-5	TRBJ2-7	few	TGTGCCAGCAGTAGGGGAGGCGGGGCAAGCTACGAGCAGTACTTC	CASSRGGGASYEQYF